What follows are 3 T cell receptor beta chains derived from one specimen sequenced in a study of beta chain features in type 1 diabetes. No antigen has been identified for these receptors. The entirety of the isolated RNA underwent reverse transcription, so expressed TCRB transcripts were sequenced. Profiling relied on immunoSEQ multiplex PCR, and the TCRdb table lists in-frame clones only, not all of them. Found here are over 650,000 clones, about an eighth of them singletons; the top ten hold 0.035% to 0.04%. Study-level points and caveats: A moderate, significant TCRB CDR3 shortening appeared in type 1 diabetes across four CD4+ subsets.

What was sequenced was naive CD4+ T cells from blood. The receptors here all came from a young man with type 1 diabetes.

This clone was seen more than once but under ten times. The gene calls are TRBV7-2 and TRBJ2-1, with D tentatively TRBD1 (5 bases). The CDR3 is 16 residues long. Trimming shortened V by 5 bases and J by 0 bases, and 14 bases separated the two germline ends. CDR1 SGHTA and CDR2 FQGNSA come from the germline V gene. In nucleotides, the CDR3 is TGTGCCAGCAGCCTCCAGGGTACGGGCTCCTACAATGAGCAGTTCTTC. As protein: CASSLQGTGSYNEQFF. The whole variable domain, remainder taken from reference TRBV7-2 and TRBJ2-1, is GAGVSQSPSNKVTEKGKDVELRCDPISGHTALYWYRQSLGQGLEFLIYFQGNSAPDKSGLPSDRFSAERTGGSVSTLTIQRTQQEDSAVYLCASSLQGTGSYNEQFFGPGTRLTVL.

The V gene is TRBV7-8, the J gene TRBJ1-6, with TRBD1 identical over 11 bases. CDR1 is SGHVS, CDR2 FQNEAQ, per germline. The CDR3 runs to 13 residues. V lost 8 bases to trimming and J lost 10 bases; unmatched junction nucleotides: 4. Written as DNA, the CDR3 is TGTGCCAGCGGGACAGGGGGTCGCTCACCCCTCCACTTT. It codes for CASGTGGRSPLHF. The variable domain in full, completed from reference TRBV7-8 and TRBJ1-6, reads GAGVSQSPRYKVAKRGQDVALRCDPISGHVSLFWYQQALGQGPEFLTYFQNEAQLDKSGLPSDRFFAERPEGSVSTLKIQRTQQEDSAVYLCASGTGGRSPLHFGNGTRLTVT.

This clone was found a few times. The rearrangement links TRBV30 to TRBJ1-1, with no clear D. V lost 2 bases and J 1 base, leaving 11 bases between the germline ends. CDR1 GTSNPN and CDR2 SVGIG come from the germline V gene (reference sequence). The CDR3 contains 14 residues. CDR3 residues: CAWSLPAANTEAFF. CDR3 coding DNA: TGTGCCTGGAGTTTGCCGGCCGCGAACACTGAAGCTTTCTTT.